The 25 T cell receptor beta chains in this list originate from one sample, sequenced in a study of blood T cells in healthy people across ages. For the second PCR, which ran for about 6 to 11 cycles, a sample-barcoded 5' primer and a J-beta primer mix were used. From the 5' RACE reads, TCRdb called clonotypes with MiXCR, one entry per CDR3 protein. This table holds around 1.1 million distinct CDR3 sequences, 30% to 40% found once. The specimen sequenced was blood. The source is a young man in good health.

A word on this clonotype: At one end, the junction sequence differs from germline, possibly due to a read error. V and J are TRBV7-9 and TRBJ2-1; D is uncertain. The assigned J gene may be wrong: the sequence end matches TRBJ2-7 better. The CDR3 extends over 13 amino acids. CDR1 SEHNR and CDR2 FQNEAQ come from the germline V gene (reference sequence). The CDR3 loop reads CTSSTKITNEQYF. For the CDR3, the DNA is TGTACCAGCAGCACCAAAATAACCAATGAGCAGTACTTC.

Only a few counts were recorded for this clonotype. The CDR3 reads CATMVSVSYNEQFF. For the CDR3, the DNA is TGTGCCACCATGGTTTCCGTCTCCTACAATGAGCAGTTCTTC. The chain has TRBV7-2 and TRBJ2-1; D not resolved. The CDR3 contains 14 residues. Germline loops: CDR1 SGHTA, CDR2 FQGNSA. The V end was cut by 10 bases, the J end by 0 bases, with 13 bases between.

This clonotype was observed a few times. The chain couples TRBV5-1 to TRBJ1-1; 8 bases are a match to TRBD1. The CDR3 has 14 residues. V trimming: 5 bases; J trimming: 0 bases; junction bases outside the gene matches: 3. CDR1 SGHRS and CDR2 YFSETQ come from the germline V gene. CDR3 sequence reads: CASRRDRLNTEAFF. The CDR3, as DNA: TGCGCCAGCAGGAGGGACAGGTTGAACACTGAAGCTTTCTTT.

The rearrangement joins TRBV12-3 or TRBV12-4 to TRBJ2-3, with D possibly matching TRBD2 (6 bases). This CDR3 spans 15 amino acids. Trimming removed 5 bases at V and 5 bases at J, with 17 bases between. Here the CDR3 reads CASSLLGPAGDTQYF. The CDR3 DNA sequence: TGTGCCAGCAGTCTCCTTGGACCAGCGGGAGATACGCAGTATTTT.

The V call is TRBV7-2, the J call TRBJ1-2; D remains ambiguous. CDR3 length: 17 amino acids. V was clipped by 5 bases and J by 3 bases, with 22 bases between them. In germline, CDR1 is SGHTA, CDR2 FQGNSA. The CDR3 here is CASSPVSSGVSHYGYTF. The CDR3, as DNA: TGTGCCAGCAGCCCGGTGTCGTCTGGAGTTTCTCACTATGGCTACACCTTC.

This clonotype was picked up many times. The CDR3 DNA sequence: TGCGCCAGCAGCCACGGACTAGTAGCGGATACGCAGTATTTT. It translates to CASSHGLVADTQYF. V gene TRBV5-1 combines with J gene TRBJ2-3; 7 positions agree with TRBD2. The CDR3 loop spans 14 amino acids. The ends lost 4 bases at V and 6 bases at J; junction bases unmatched: 8. CDR1 is SGHRS and CDR2 is YFSETQ in the germline V gene.

This clonotype occurred a few times. The chain combines TRBV4-3 with TRBJ2-5; 7 nucleotides align to TRBD1. This CDR3 is 15 amino acids long. CDR1 and CDR2 (germline): LGHNA, YSLEER. After removal of 4 bases from V and 1 base from J, the junction contained 6 bases not matched to a gene. The CDR3 DNA sequence: TGCGCCAGCAGCCTAATGACAGGGCCCCAAGAGACCCAGTACTTC. It specifies CASSLMTGPQETQYF.

This clonotype has more than one count but fewer than ten. The chain combines TRBV12-3 or TRBV12-4 with TRBJ1-1; D is possibly TRBD1 (5 bases). This CDR3 contains 15 residues. V lost 1 base and J 0 bases, leaving 9 bases between the germline ends. The CDR3 region has the DNA TGTGCCAGCAGTTTAGATCTGGGGGTGAACACTGAAGCTTTCTTT. Translated, it gives CASSLDLGVNTEAFF.

For this clonotype: A read error may be the cause here, since a much bigger clone is one base away. This rearrangement joins TRBV9 to TRBJ1-4, with D unclear. Germline V lookup: CDR1 SGDLS, CDR2 YYNGEE. The CDR3 is 14 residues long. V was trimmed by 0 bases and J by 0 bases, leaving 3 bases between them. The CDR3: CASSVVPTNEKLFF. The CDR3 nucleotides read TGTGCCAGCAGCGTAGTACCAACTAATGAAAAACTGTTTTTT.

This sequence joins TRBV9 and TRBJ2-7; 9 bases are shared with TRBD1. The junction had 3 bases not matched to a gene; V was cut back by 0 bases and J by 2 bases. The V gene's germline CDR1 is SGDLS and CDR2 YYNGEE. This CDR3 has 15 residues. The chain's CDR3 is CASSVETGGTYEQYF. CDR3 in DNA: TGTGCCAGCAGCGTAGAAACAGGGGGCACCTACGAGCAGTACTTC.

This chain joins TRBV7-2 and TRBJ2-7; no definite D call. V was cut by 4 bases and J by 7 bases, with 11 bases left in between. CDR3 length equals 12 residues. Germline V CDR1 and CDR2: SGHTA, FQGNSA. The CDR3 here is CASSSNGREQYF. The CDR3 DNA follows: TGTGCCAGCAGCTCTAATGGGCGTGAGCAGTACTTC. The whole variable domain, remainder taken from reference TRBV7-2 and TRBJ2-7, is GAGVSQSPSNKVTEKGKDVELRCDPISGHTALYWYRQSLGQGLEFLIYFQGNSAPDKSGLPSDRFSAERTGGSVSTLTIQRTQQEDSAVYLCASSSNGREQYFGPGTRLTVT.

This clonotype has only a few counts. The V call is TRBV28, the J call TRBJ2-4; D unclear. V dropped 4 bases and J dropped 1 base, with 8 bases sitting between them. The V gene's germline CDR1 is MDHEN and CDR2 SYDVKM. The CDR3 covers 14 residues. Written as DNA, the CDR3 is TGTGCCAGCAGTTCGGATCGTGCCAAAAACATTCAGTACTTC. Protein product: CASSSDRAKNIQYF. The variable domain in full, with the rest retrieved from reference TRBV28 and TRBJ2-4, is DVKVTQSSRYLVKRTGEKVFLECVQDMDHENMFWYRQDPGLGLRLIYFSYDVKMKEKGDIPEGYSVSREKKERFSLILESASTNQTSMYLCASSSDRAKNIQYFGAGTRLSVL.

This sequence joins TRBV11-3 and TRBJ2-4; 9 nucleotides line up with TRBD1. The J call may be wrong; the DNA end is better matched by TRBJ2-5. Germline CDR1 reads SGHNT; CDR2 reads YENEEA. The CDR3 consists of 16 residues. The DNA for the CDR3 is TGTGCCAGCAGTCCATCGACAGGGGGTAGCCAAGAGACCCAGTACTTC. Translated, it gives CASSPSTGGSQETQYF.

This clonotype showed up many times. The J gene is TRBJ2-6, the V gene TRBV20-1; D not resolved. The CDR3 runs 17 residues. Germline V gene lookup returns CDR1 DFQATT and CDR2 SNEGSKA (reference sequence). V lost 0 bases and J lost 0, with 12 bases in between. Here the CDR3 DNA reads TGCAGTGCTAGAGAAGACGGACGGATCTCTGGGGCCAACGTCCTGACTTTC. It encodes CSAREDGRISGANVLTF.

This clonotype was seen at least ten times. This chain connects TRBV7-2 to TRBJ1-2; weak D call: TRBD1 (5 bases). Germline loops: CDR1 SGHTA, CDR2 FQGNSA. The V end lost 5 bases, the J end lost 7 bases, and 8 bases lay between the germline ends. This CDR3 comprises 11 residues. The CDR3 DNA reads as TGTGCCAGCAGCGCCGACAGTGGCTACACCTTC. Translation: CASSADSGYTF.

The CDR3 region has the DNA TGTGCCAGCAGTTACTCGAGTCGGGGGGCAGACAATGAGCAGTTCTTC. Its translation is CASSYSSRGADNEQFF. The rearrangement links TRBV6-5 to TRBJ2-1; possibly TRBD2 for D (7 bases). V was trimmed by 0 bases and J by 5 bases, leaving 14 bases between them. The germline V gene has CDR1 MNHEY and CDR2 SVGAGI. This CDR3 comprises 16 residues.

The chain is built from TRBV4-3 and TRBJ1-2, with a tentative D call TRBD1 (5 bases). The germline V and J ends were trimmed by 0 bases and 3 bases, with 14 bases remaining between them. The CDR3 is 16 amino acids. Germline V gene lookup returns CDR1 LGHNA and CDR2 YSLEER. CDR3 coding DNA: TGCGCCAGCAGCCAAGATATGAGGGGCGTTTACTATGGCTACACCTTC. Its protein is CASSQDMRGVYYGYTF.

The chain recombines TRBV19 with TRBJ1-5, with TRBD1 as a possible D gene (5 bases). The CDR3 consists of 14 residues. The germline V gene has CDR1 LNHDA and CDR2 SQIVND (reference sequence). The ends were cut back, 3 bases at V and 2 bases at J, with 8 bases in the middle. CDR3 in amino acids: CASSIVTGNQPQHF. DNA for the CDR3: TGTGCCAGTAGTATTGTGACAGGCAATCAGCCCCAGCATTTT.

Turning to this clonotype: A much more abundant neighbour one base away suggests this may be a read error. The rearrangement links TRBV29-1 to TRBJ2-5; no reliable D call. The CDR3 extends over 13 amino acids. Germline-derived CDR1 and CDR2 are SQVTM and ANQGSEA. Deletions cut 4 bases from V and 4 bases from J, with 13 bases between. CDR3 amino acids: CSVVRLGGETQYF. The CDR3 DNA sequence: TGCAGCGTTGTGCGATTGGGTGGAGAGACCCAGTACTTC.

The J gene is TRBJ1-2, the V gene TRBV3-1; a weak D match, TRBD1 (5 bases). Trimming shortened V by 4 bases and J by 4 bases, and 13 bases separated the two germline ends. In germline, CDR1 is LGHDT, CDR2 YNNKEL (reference sequence). The length of the CDR3 is 14 residues. For the CDR3, the DNA is TGTGCCAGCAGCCGTTGGACATCAGGCTATGGCTACACCTTC. Translation gives CASSRWTSGYGYTF. The whole variable domain, remainder taken from reference TRBV3-1 and TRBJ1-2, is DTAVSQTPKYLVTQMGNDKSIKCEQNLGHDTMYWYKQDSKKFLKIMFSYNNKELIINETVPNRFSPKSPDKAHLNLHINSLELGDSAVYFCASSRWTSGYGYTFGSGTRLTVV.

This rearrangement joins TRBV7-9 to TRBJ2-3; D uncertain. Trimming pared 5 bases from V and 2 bases from J, leaving 8 bases between. Germline assignment: CDR1 SEHNR and CDR2 FQNEAQ (reference sequence). CDR3 length: 13 amino acids. CDR3 bases: TGTGCCAGCAGCGTACTTGACACAGATACGCAGTATTTT. Translation: CASSVLDTDTQYF.

This clonotype was picked up a small number of times. The V call is TRBV9, the J call TRBJ1-4; no clear D gene. This CDR3 is built from 12 residues. Trimming stripped 3 bases from V and 7 bases from J, with 7 bases between. Germline CDR1 is SGDLS and CDR2 is YYNGEE. The CDR3 sequence: CASSGSGEKLFF. The DNA for the CDR3 is TGTGCCAGCAGCGGCTCCGGTGAAAAACTGTTTTTT.

This clonotype has more than one count but fewer than ten. The chain has TRBV20-1 and TRBJ2-1; 7 nucleotides match TRBD2. This CDR3 region has 15 residues. V was clipped by 4 bases and J by 0 bases; unmatched bases: 6. CDR1 is DFQATT and CDR2 is SNEGSKA in the germline V gene (reference sequence). In nucleotides, the CDR3 is TGCAGTGCTACTACCGGGGGGAGCTCCTACAATGAGCAGTTCTTC. The encoded protein is CSATTGGSSYNEQFF.

A few counts support this clonotype. The rearrangement links TRBV27 to TRBJ1-5; no clear D gene. The germline V gene encodes CDR1 MNHEY and CDR2 SMNVEV (reference sequence). The CDR3 has 9 residues. V lost 8 bases and J lost 5, with 1 base in between. The CDR3 region has the DNA TGTGCCAGCGATCAGCCCCAGCATTTT. The encoded protein is CASDQPQHF.

V is TRBV3-1 and J is TRBJ2-6, with D perhaps matching TRBD2 (5 bases). Trimming pared 0 bases from V and 0 bases from J, leaving 12 bases between. The germline gives CDR1 LGHDT, CDR2 YNNKEL (reference sequence). The CDR3 runs to 18 residues. CDR3 bases: TGTGCCAGCAGCCAAGAACGACTATTCTACTCTGGGGCCAACGTCCTGACTTTC. This encodes CASSQERLFYSGANVLTF.